The rows below give T cell receptor beta chains drawn from one sample of a study of T cell changes during pregnancy in multiple sclerosis. Some clones are missing from TCRdb's copy, which holds only in-frame ones; the method was immunoSEQ multiplex PCR. The data contain about 29,000 clones, about 89% of them seen just once; the ten biggest clones take up approximately 6.6%. The material sequenced was CD8+ T cells from peripheral blood mononuclear cells, taken after pregnancy. All receptors derive from a female donor with multiple sclerosis, enrolled in a pregnancy study. Each CDR3 is given with its conserved first and last residue. A D gene is named only where the DNA matches it firmly. The size entry is marked missing in some rows and otherwise reads once, few, many or a size class.

cdr3_aa: CASSPGVAGWDEQFF; cdr3_nt: TGTGCCAGCAGCCCTGGAGTAGCGGGATGGGATGAGCAGTTCTTC; clone_size: -; v_call: TRBV9; j_call: TRBJ2-1; d_call: TRBD2
cdr3_aa: CASRGGLADTGELFF; cdr3_nt: TGTGCCAGCAGAGGTGGACTAGCGGACACCGGGGAGCTGTTTTTT; clone_size: -; v_call: TRBV6-1; j_call: TRBJ2-2; d_call: TRBD2
cdr3_aa: CASSSGTSTDTQYF; cdr3_nt: TGTGCCAGCAGTTCCGGGACTAGCACAGATACGCAGTATTTT; clone_size: medium-sized; v_call: TRBV6-4; j_call: TRBJ2-3; d_call: -
cdr3_aa: CASSFRLAGLTDTQYF; cdr3_nt: TGCGCCAGCAGCTTCAGACTAGCGGGTCTCACAGATACGCAGTATTTT; clone_size: -; v_call: TRBV5-1; j_call: TRBJ2-3; d_call: TRBD2
cdr3_aa: CASSLPWTGPQETQYF; cdr3_nt: TGTGCCAGCAGCTTGCCCTGGACAGGGCCCCAAGAGACCCAGTACTTC; clone_size: -; v_call: TRBV7-2; j_call: TRBJ2-5; d_call: TRBD1
cdr3_aa: CASRGQGWNEQFF; cdr3_nt: TGTGCCAGCAGGGGACAGGGTTGGAATGAGCAGTTCTTC; clone_size: once; v_call: TRBV6-5; j_call: TRBJ2-1; d_call: TRBD1
cdr3_aa: CASSVGKLLAGGKNEQFF; cdr3_nt: TGTGCCAGCAGCGTAGGTAAATTACTAGCGGGAGGGAAGAATGAGCAGTTCTTC; clone_size: -; v_call: TRBV9; j_call: TRBJ2-1; d_call: TRBD2
cdr3_aa: CSVAGQALEDEQYF; cdr3_nt: TGCAGCGTTGCGGGACAGGCTCTGGAGGACGAGCAGTACTTC; clone_size: -; v_call: TRBV29-1; j_call: TRBJ2-7; d_call: TRBD1
cdr3_aa: CASSQGSRALGEQFF; cdr3_nt: TGTGCCAGCAGCCAGGGTAGCCGAGCCCTTGGGGAGCAGTTCTTC; clone_size: -; v_call: TRBV14; j_call: TRBJ2-1; d_call: -
cdr3_aa: CASSDSLAAGELFF; cdr3_nt: TGTGCCAGCAGTGACTCTTTGGCGGCCGGGGAGCTGTTTTTT; clone_size: -; v_call: TRBV6-4; j_call: TRBJ2-2; d_call: -
cdr3_aa: CASSPRQGVNTEAFF; cdr3_nt: TGTGCCAGCAGCCCAAGACAGGGGGTGAACACTGAAGCTTTCTTT; clone_size: -; v_call: TRBV7-9; j_call: TRBJ1-1; d_call: TRBD1
cdr3_aa: CAISETQGLGGYTF; cdr3_nt: TGTGCCATCAGTGAGACACAGGGACTAGGTGGCTACACCTTC; clone_size: -; v_call: TRBV10-3; j_call: TRBJ1-2; d_call: -
cdr3_aa: CASSPTTSGSHYEQYF; cdr3_nt: TGTGCCAGCAGCCCAACGACTAGCGGAAGTCACTACGAGCAGTACTTC; clone_size: -; v_call: TRBV14; j_call: TRBJ2-7; d_call: TRBD2
cdr3_aa: CASSLRLAEYNEQFF; cdr3_nt: TGCGCCAGCAGCCTTAGATTAGCGGAGTACAATGAGCAGTTCTTC; clone_size: -; v_call: TRBV4-3; j_call: TRBJ2-1; d_call: -
cdr3_aa: CSVLGGIAYNEQFF; cdr3_nt: TGCAGCGTTCTGGGGGGGATAGCCTACAATGAGCAGTTCTTC; clone_size: -; v_call: TRBV29-1; j_call: TRBJ2-1; d_call: TRBD2
cdr3_aa: CASSFRQGAADTQYF; cdr3_nt: TGTGCCAGCAGTTTTAGACAGGGGGCCGCAGATACGCAGTATTTT; clone_size: -; v_call: TRBV27; j_call: TRBJ2-3; d_call: TRBD1
cdr3_aa: CASSLQEPANTEAFF; cdr3_nt: TGTGCCAGCTCTCTACAGGAGCCGGCCAACACTGAAGCTTTCTTT; clone_size: -; v_call: TRBV18; j_call: TRBJ1-1; d_call: -
cdr3_aa: CASSLRGYSYNEQFF; cdr3_nt: TGTGCCAGCAGTTTACGAGGTTACTCCTACAATGAGCAGTTCTTC; clone_size: -; v_call: TRBV27; j_call: TRBJ2-1; d_call: -
cdr3_aa: CASSDGTPYEQYF; cdr3_nt: TGTGCCAGCAGTGATGGGACACCTTATGAGCAGTACTTC; clone_size: few; v_call: TRBV6-1; j_call: TRBJ2-7; d_call: -
cdr3_aa: CASSLAGSGTGELFF; cdr3_nt: TGTGCCAGCAGTCTAGCGGGGTCGGGCACCGGGGAGCTGTTTTTT; clone_size: -; v_call: TRBV28; j_call: TRBJ2-2; d_call: TRBD2
cdr3_aa: CATPGLATDTQYF; cdr3_nt: TGTGCCACCCCGGGACTAGCAACAGATACGCAGTATTTT; clone_size: -; v_call: TRBV2; j_call: TRBJ2-3; d_call: TRBD2
cdr3_aa: CSVEFGLGHGLRTDTQYF; cdr3_nt: TGCAGCGTTGAATTCGGACTAGGTCATGGTCTACGGACAGATACGCAGTATTTT; clone_size: -; v_call: TRBV29-1; j_call: TRBJ2-3; d_call: TRBD2
cdr3_aa: CASSLVDEQFF; cdr3_nt: TGCGCCAGCAGCTTGGTCGATGAGCAGTTCTTC; clone_size: -; v_call: TRBV5-1; j_call: TRBJ2-1; d_call: -
cdr3_aa: CASSMSGNQPQHF; cdr3_nt: TGTGCCAGTAGTATGTCGGGTAATCAGCCCCAGCATTTT; clone_size: -; v_call: TRBV19; j_call: TRBJ1-5; d_call: -
cdr3_aa: CASSYGAGIAETQYF; cdr3_nt: TGTGCCAGCAGTTACGGGGCGGGAATTGCGGAGACCCAGTACTTC; clone_size: -; v_call: TRBV6-5; j_call: TRBJ2-5; d_call: -
cdr3_aa: CASSQDWGLDTEAFF; cdr3_nt: TGCGCCAGCAGCCAAGATTGGGGGCTGGACACTGAAGCTTTCTTT; clone_size: -; v_call: TRBV4-3; j_call: TRBJ1-1; d_call: -
cdr3_aa: CASSGVYSTNTEAFF; cdr3_nt: TGTGCCAGCAGCGGCGTGTACAGCACCAACACTGAAGCTTTCTTT; clone_size: -; v_call: TRBV9; j_call: TRBJ1-1; d_call: -
cdr3_aa: CASSESQALNTEAFF; cdr3_nt: TGTGCCAGCAGTGAGTCTCAGGCTTTGAACACTGAAGCTTTCTTT; clone_size: -; v_call: TRBV25-1; j_call: TRBJ1-1; d_call: -
cdr3_aa: CASSTSSNEQFF; cdr3_nt: TGTGCCAGCAGTACTAGTTCAAATGAGCAGTTCTTC; clone_size: -; v_call: TRBV27; j_call: TRBJ2-1; d_call: -
cdr3_aa: CAAHIGVSGDNEQFF; cdr3_nt: TGTGCCGCACATATAGGGGTGAGCGGGGACAATGAGCAGTTCTTC; clone_size: -; v_call: TRBV21-1; j_call: TRBJ2-1; d_call: -
cdr3_aa: CASTPAGVNEQFF; cdr3_nt: TGTGCCAGCACCCCCGCAGGGGTCAATGAGCAGTTCTTC; clone_size: -; v_call: TRBV27; j_call: TRBJ2-1; d_call: -
cdr3_aa: CASSLDRGRGQPQHF; cdr3_nt: TGTGCCAGCAGCTTAGACAGGGGGCGCGGGCAGCCCCAGCATTTT; clone_size: -; v_call: TRBV7-8; j_call: TRBJ1-5; d_call: TRBD1
cdr3_aa: CATSRRTGALETQYF; cdr3_nt: TGTGCCACCAGCCGACGGACAGGAGCCTTAGAGACCCAGTACTTC; clone_size: -; v_call: TRBV15; j_call: TRBJ2-5; d_call: TRBD1
cdr3_aa: CASSLPGSPGAFF; cdr3_nt: TGTGCCAGCAGCCTGCCGGGAAGCCCTGGAGCTTTCTTT; clone_size: -; v_call: TRBV7-9; j_call: TRBJ1-1; d_call: -
cdr3_aa: CAISEPRGWTSGRAGEQYF; cdr3_nt: TGTGCCATCAGTGAGCCTCGAGGCTGGACTAGCGGGAGGGCCGGCGAGCAGTACTTC; clone_size: -; v_call: TRBV10-3; j_call: TRBJ2-7; d_call: TRBD2
cdr3_aa: CASSKIATGPYEQYF; cdr3_nt: TGTGCCAGCAGCAAAATCGCGACAGGGCCCTACGAGCAGTACTTC; clone_size: medium-sized; v_call: TRBV21-1; j_call: TRBJ2-7; d_call: -
cdr3_aa: CASSLARSGAEAFF; cdr3_nt: TGTGCCAGCAGTTTAGCGCGCTCGGGGGCTGAAGCTTTCTTT; clone_size: -; v_call: TRBV27; j_call: TRBJ1-1; d_call: -
cdr3_aa: CASSYADDLWNTQYF; cdr3_nt: TGTGCCAGCAGTTACGCAGACGACTTGTGGAATACGCAGTATTTT; clone_size: once; v_call: TRBV6-5; j_call: TRBJ2-3; d_call: -
cdr3_aa: CASSLSGRVIEQYF; cdr3_nt: TGTGCCAGCAGCCTTAGCGGGAGGGTGATCGAGCAGTACTTC; clone_size: -; v_call: TRBV7-6; j_call: TRBJ2-7; d_call: TRBD2
cdr3_aa: CASSLAFMGAELYNEQFF; cdr3_nt: TGTGCCAGCAGCTTAGCTTTCATGGGGGCGGAGCTCTACAATGAGCAGTTCTTC; clone_size: -; v_call: TRBV7-2; j_call: TRBJ2-1; d_call: -
cdr3_aa: CASSPPRGMNTGELFF; cdr3_nt: TGTGCCAGCTCACCACCTAGGGGAATGAACACCGGGGAGCTGTTTTTT; clone_size: -; v_call: TRBV18; j_call: TRBJ2-2; d_call: -
cdr3_aa: CASSFVAGVNTEAFF; cdr3_nt: TGTGCCAGCAGCTTCGTGGCAGGGGTGAACACTGAAGCTTTCTTT; clone_size: once; v_call: TRBV7-9; j_call: TRBJ1-1; d_call: -
cdr3_aa: CASSLAPDTQYF; cdr3_nt: TGTGCCAGCAGTCTAGCACCGGATACGCAGTATTTT; clone_size: once; v_call: TRBV6-1; j_call: TRBJ2-3; d_call: -
cdr3_aa: CASSQDGTGTYNEQFF; cdr3_nt: TGTGCCAGCAGCCAAGATGGGACTGGGACCTACAATGAGCAGTTCTTC; clone_size: few; v_call: TRBV7-9; j_call: TRBJ2-1; d_call: -
cdr3_aa: CASSSASVAYEQYF; cdr3_nt: TGTGCCAGCAGCTCAGCTAGCGTCGCCTACGAGCAGTACTTC; clone_size: medium-sized; v_call: TRBV11-2; j_call: TRBJ2-7; d_call: -
cdr3_aa: CASSQASRQGGYEQYF; cdr3_nt: TGCGCCAGCAGCCAAGCATCGAGACAGGGTGGTTACGAGCAGTACTTC; clone_size: -; v_call: TRBV4-3; j_call: TRBJ2-7; d_call: TRBD1
cdr3_aa: CATPEGRLNTEAFF; cdr3_nt: TGTGCCACCCCGGAGGGCAGACTGAACACTGAAGCTTTCTTT; clone_size: -; v_call: TRBV6-6; j_call: TRBJ1-1; d_call: -
cdr3_aa: CASSFRRAGKDYEQYF; cdr3_nt: TGTGCCAGCAGCTTCAGGCGGGCGGGAAAAGACTACGAGCAGTACTTC; clone_size: -; v_call: TRBV7-8; j_call: TRBJ2-7; d_call: -
cdr3_aa: CASSPILQRVTQPQHF; cdr3_nt: TGTGCCAGCAGTCCCATACTTCAACGGGTCACCCAGCCCCAGCATTTT; clone_size: -; v_call: TRBV28; j_call: TRBJ1-5; d_call: -
cdr3_aa: CATSRGGGTSEDTQYF; cdr3_nt: TGTGCCACCAGCAGAGGGGGCGGAACGAGCGAAGATACGCAGTATTTT; clone_size: -; v_call: TRBV15; j_call: TRBJ2-3; d_call: -
cdr3_aa: CASSLRRVDPSTDTQYF; cdr3_nt: TGTGCCAGCAGCTTGCGCAGGGTCGACCCTAGCACAGATACGCAGTATTTT; clone_size: -; v_call: TRBV5-4; j_call: TRBJ2-3; d_call: -
cdr3_aa: CASSVGLGGGDGYTF; cdr3_nt: TGTGCCAGCAGCGTAGGGTTGGGTGGAGGGGACGGCTACACCTTC; clone_size: -; v_call: TRBV9; j_call: TRBJ1-2; d_call: -
cdr3_aa: CASSLAETSGRADNEQFF; cdr3_nt: TGCGCCAGCAGCTTGGCAGAGACTAGCGGGAGGGCCGACAATGAGCAGTTCTTC; clone_size: -; v_call: TRBV5-1; j_call: TRBJ2-1; d_call: TRBD2